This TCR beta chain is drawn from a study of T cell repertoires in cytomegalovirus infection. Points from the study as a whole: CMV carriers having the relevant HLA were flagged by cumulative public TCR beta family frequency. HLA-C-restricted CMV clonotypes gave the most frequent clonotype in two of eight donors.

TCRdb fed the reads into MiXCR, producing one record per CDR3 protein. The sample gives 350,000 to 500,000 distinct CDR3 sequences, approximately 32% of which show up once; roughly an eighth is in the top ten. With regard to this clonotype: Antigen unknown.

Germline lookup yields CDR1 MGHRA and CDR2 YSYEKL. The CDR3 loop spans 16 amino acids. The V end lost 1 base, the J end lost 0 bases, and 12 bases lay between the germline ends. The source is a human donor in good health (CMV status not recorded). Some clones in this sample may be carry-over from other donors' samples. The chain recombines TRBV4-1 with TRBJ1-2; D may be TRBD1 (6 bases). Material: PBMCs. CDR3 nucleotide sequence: TGCGCCAGCAGCCAAGTATCAGGGGCGCCTAACTATGGCTACACCTTC. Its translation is CASSQVSGAPNYGYTF.